This T cell receptor (beta chain) derives from a study of blood T cells in healthy people across ages. A second PCR, run for about 7 to 11 cycles, used a sample-barcoded 5' primer plus a J-beta primer mix. TCRdb processed the 5' RACE reads anew with MiXCR; each CDR3 protein has one entry. The table lists some 1.5 million distinct CDR3 sequences, around 40% of them singletons, with approximately 4% in the top ten. Each donor supplied roughly 9.2 milliliters of peripheral blood. In each sample, at least 7 million PBMCs were isolated. Each sample provided at least 5 micrograms of extracted total RNA. CDR3 length: 15 residues. In germline, CDR1 is KGHDR, CDR2 SFDVKD. V lost 8 bases and J 3 bases, leaving 18 bases between the germline ends.

The sample comprised blood. This chain links TRBV24-1 with TRBJ1-2; D gene unclear. This receptor was taken from a woman aged 18-30 years in good health. The CDR3 sequence: CATISARAYYYGYTF. In DNA, the CDR3 is TGTGCCACCATCTCGGCCCGGGCCTATTACTATGGCTACACCTTC.